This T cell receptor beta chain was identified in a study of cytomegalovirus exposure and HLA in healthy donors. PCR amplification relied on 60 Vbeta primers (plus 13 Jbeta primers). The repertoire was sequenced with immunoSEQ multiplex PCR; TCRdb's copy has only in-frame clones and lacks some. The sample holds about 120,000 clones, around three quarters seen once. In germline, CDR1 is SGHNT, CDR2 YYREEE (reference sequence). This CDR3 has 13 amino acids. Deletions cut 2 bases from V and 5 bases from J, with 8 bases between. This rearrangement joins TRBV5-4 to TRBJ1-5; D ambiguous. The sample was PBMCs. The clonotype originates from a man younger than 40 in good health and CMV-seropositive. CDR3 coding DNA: TGTGCCAGCAGCTTTGGCGGCGATCAGCCCCAGCATTTT. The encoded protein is CASSFGGDQPQHF.